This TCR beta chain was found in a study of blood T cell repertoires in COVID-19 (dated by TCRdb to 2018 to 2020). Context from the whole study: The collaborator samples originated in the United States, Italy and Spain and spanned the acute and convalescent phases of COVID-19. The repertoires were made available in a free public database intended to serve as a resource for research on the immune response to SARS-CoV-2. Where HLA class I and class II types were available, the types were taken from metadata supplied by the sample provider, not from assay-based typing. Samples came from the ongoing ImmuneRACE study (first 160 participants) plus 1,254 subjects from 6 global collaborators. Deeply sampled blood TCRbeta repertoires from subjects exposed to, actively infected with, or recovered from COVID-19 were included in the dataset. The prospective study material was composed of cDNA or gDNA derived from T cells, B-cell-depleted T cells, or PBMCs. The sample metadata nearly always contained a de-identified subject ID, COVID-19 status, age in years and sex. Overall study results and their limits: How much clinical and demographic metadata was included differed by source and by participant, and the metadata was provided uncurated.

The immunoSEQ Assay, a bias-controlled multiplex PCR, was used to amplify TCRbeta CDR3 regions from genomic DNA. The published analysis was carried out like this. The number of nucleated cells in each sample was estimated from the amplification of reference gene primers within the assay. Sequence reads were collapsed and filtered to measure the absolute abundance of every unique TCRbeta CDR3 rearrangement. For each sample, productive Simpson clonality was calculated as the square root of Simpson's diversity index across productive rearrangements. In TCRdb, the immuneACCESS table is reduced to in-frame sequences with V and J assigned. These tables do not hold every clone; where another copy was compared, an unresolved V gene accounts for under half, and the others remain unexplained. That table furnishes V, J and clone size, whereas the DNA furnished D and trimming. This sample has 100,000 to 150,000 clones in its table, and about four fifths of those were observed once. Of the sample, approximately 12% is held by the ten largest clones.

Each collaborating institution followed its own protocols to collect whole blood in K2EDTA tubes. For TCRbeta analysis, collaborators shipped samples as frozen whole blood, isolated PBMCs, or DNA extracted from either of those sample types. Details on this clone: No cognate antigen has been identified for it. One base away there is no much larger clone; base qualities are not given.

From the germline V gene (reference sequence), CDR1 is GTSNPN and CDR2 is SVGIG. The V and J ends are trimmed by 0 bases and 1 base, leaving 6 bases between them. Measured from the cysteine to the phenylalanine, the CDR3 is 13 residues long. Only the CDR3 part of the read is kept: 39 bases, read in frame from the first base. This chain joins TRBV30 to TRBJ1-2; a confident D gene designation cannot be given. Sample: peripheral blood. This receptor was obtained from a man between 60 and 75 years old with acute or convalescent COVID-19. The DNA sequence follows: TGTGCCTGGAGTGTACGGAGTAACTATGGCTACACCTTC. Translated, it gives CAWSVRSNYGYTF.